This T cell receptor (beta chain) stems from a study of early T cells in non-severe SARS-CoV-2 infection. The germline V gene has CDR1 DFQATT and CDR2 SNEGSKA (reference sequence). The CDR3 is 15 residues long. Trimming removed 0 bases from V and 3 bases from J, with 13 bases in between. This clonotype was seen only a few times. TCRdb processed the 5' RACE reads anew with MiXCR; each CDR3 protein has one entry. The sample consists of fewer than 80,000 distinct CDR3 sequences, roughly 9.5% of them appearing once. V is TRBV20-1 and J is TRBJ2-3; D is perhaps TRBD2 (6 bases). Sample: whole blood. The receptor was derived from an adult who was a healthcare worker with PCR-confirmed SARS-CoV-2 infection or an uninfected control (not recorded which). The CDR3 loop is CSARDRDGGTDTQYF. CDR3 bases: TGCAGTGCTAGAGATCGAGACGGAGGGACAGATACGCAGTATTTT.